This TCR beta chain was identified during a study of blood T cell repertoires in COVID-19. About the research overall: Acute and convalescent COVID-19 samples came from the United States, Italy and Spain. PBMCs, B-cell-depleted T cells, or T cells provided the cDNA or gDNA that made up the material.

In the original workflow: Amplifying reference gene primers gave estimates of nucleated cell counts. Sequencing used immunoSEQ multiplex PCR; TCRdb keeps in-frame clones, though not all of them. That table is the source of V, J and clone size, and D and trimming were worked out from the DNA. The sample has hundreds of thousands of clones, around 86% seen once. This clone was picked up a small number of times. CDR1 MNHEY and CDR2 SVGEGT come from the germline V gene. Deletions cut 4 bases from V and 1 base from J, with 10 bases between. CDR3 length: 14 residues. The clonotype originates from a woman aged 35 to 49 who had recovered from COVID-19. The J gene is TRBJ2-5, the V gene TRBV6-2 or TRBV6-3; D uncertain. The specimen sequenced was peripheral blood. CDR3 sequence reads: CASSWRQVQETQYF. DNA of the CDR3: TGTGCCAGCAGTTGGCGCCAGGTCCAAGAGACCCAGTACTTC.